This T cell receptor (beta chain) was observed in a study of response to subunit inactivated influenza vaccine. This CDR3 contains 11 residues. Trimming took 4 bases from V and 5 from J, leaving 8 bases between them. The germline V gene encodes CDR1 SQVTM and CDR2 ANQGSEA. One entry per CDR3 protein results from TCRdb running MiXCR on the RT-PCR reads. The table records 450,000 to 600,000 distinct CDR3 sequences, 16% of them present only once. The table lists this clonotype with many counts. This clonotype was sampled from a man aged 45 to 70 who received an inactivated influenza vaccine. This specimen consisted of CD4+ T cells sorted from PBMCs, obtained roughly 24 months after vaccination. The chain recombines TRBV29-1 with TRBJ1-1, with D tentatively TRBD1 (5 bases). The CDR3 DNA reads TGCAGCGTTGTCCGGGGGACTGAAGCTTTCTTT. Translation: CSVVRGTEAFF.